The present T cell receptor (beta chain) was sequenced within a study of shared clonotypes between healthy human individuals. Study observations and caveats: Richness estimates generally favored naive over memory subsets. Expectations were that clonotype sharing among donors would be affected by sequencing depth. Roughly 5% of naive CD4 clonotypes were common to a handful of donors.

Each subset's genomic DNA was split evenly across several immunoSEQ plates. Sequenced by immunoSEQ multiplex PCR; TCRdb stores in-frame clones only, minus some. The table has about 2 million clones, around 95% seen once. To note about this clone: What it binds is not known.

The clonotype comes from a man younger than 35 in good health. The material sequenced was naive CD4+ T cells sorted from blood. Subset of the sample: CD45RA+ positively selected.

The CDR3, as DNA: TGTGCCAGCAGTTTCGGACAGGTCAGCTCCTACGAGCAGTACTTC. Amino acids: CASSFGQVSSYEQYF. The V gene is TRBV28, the J gene TRBJ2-7; 7 bases map to TRBD1. Trimming at V came to 3 bases and at J to 0 bases, leaving 5 bases not matched to a gene. Germline V gene sequence: CDR1 MDHEN, CDR2 SYDVKM. The CDR3 length is 15 residues.